This section outlines one T cell receptor beta chain sequence together with its context. TCRdb's copy holds only in-frame clones and misses some; the assay was immunoSEQ multiplex PCR. Of 98,000 or so clones listed, nearly 90% are singletons. This entry comes from a study of Tregs in tolerant kidney transplant recipients. The CDR3 totals 14 residues. With 5 bases removed from V and 1 base from J, the gap between germline ends came to 9 bases. Germline V lookup: CDR1 SGHTA, CDR2 FQGNSA. The chain uses TRBV7-2 and TRBJ2-4; D uncertain. The receptor was isolated from a human donor who received a combined kidney and bone marrow transplant. Sample: CD4+ T cells from blood, taken before the transplant. CDR3 coding DNA: TGTGCCAGCAGCCCACCCAGGGCCAAAAACATTCAGTACTTC. It specifies CASSPPRAKNIQYF. Supplemented by reference TRBV7-2 and TRBJ2-4, the full variable domain reads GAGVSQSPSNKVTEKGKDVELRCDPISGHTALYWYRQSLGQGLEFLIYFQGNSAPDKSGLPSDRFSAERTGGSVSTLTIQRTQQEDSAVYLCASSPPRAKNIQYFGAGTRLSVL.